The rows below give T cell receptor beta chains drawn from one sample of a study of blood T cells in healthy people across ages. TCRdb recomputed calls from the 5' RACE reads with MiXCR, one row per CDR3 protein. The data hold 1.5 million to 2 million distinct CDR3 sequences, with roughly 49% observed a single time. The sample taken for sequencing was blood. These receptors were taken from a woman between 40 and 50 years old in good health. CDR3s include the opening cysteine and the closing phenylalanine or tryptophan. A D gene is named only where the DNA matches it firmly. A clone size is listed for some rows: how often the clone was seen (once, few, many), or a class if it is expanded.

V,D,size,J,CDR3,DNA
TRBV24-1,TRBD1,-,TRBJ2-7,CATSDLPYRGCEQYF,TGTGCCACCAGTGATTTGCCCTACAGGGGATGCGAGCAGTACTTC
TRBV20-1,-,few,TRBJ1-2,CSASGGGEGYGYTF,TGCAGTGCCTCAGGAGGGGGGGAGGGCTATGGCTACACCTTC
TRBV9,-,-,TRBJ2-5,CASRSASEQETQYF,TGTGCCAGCAGGTCGGCTAGCGAACAAGAGACCCAGTACTTC
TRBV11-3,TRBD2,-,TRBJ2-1,CASSLAASGSMGNEQFF,TGTGCCAGCAGCTTAGCCGCTAGCGGGTCCATGGGCAATGAGCAGTTCTTC
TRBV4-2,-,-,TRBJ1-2,CASSPAAEAETFYGYTF,TGTGCCAGCAGCCCCGCGGCGGAGGCTGAAACTTTCTATGGCTACACCTTC
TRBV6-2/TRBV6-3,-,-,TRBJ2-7,CASSYRGINSCEQYF,TGTGCCAGCAGTTACCGGGGAATCAACTCCTGCGAGCAGTACTTC
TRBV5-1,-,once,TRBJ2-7,CVSSLGDGYYEQYF,TGCGTCAGCAGCTTGGGCGACGGTTATTACGAGCAGTACTTC
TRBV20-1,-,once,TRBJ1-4,CSAWGATTEKLFF,TGCAGTGCTTGGGGGGCAACCACTGAAAAACTGTTTTTT
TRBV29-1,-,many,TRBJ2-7,CSVITGSSDEQYF,TGCAGCGTTATTACGGGCAGCTCGGACGAGCAGTACTTC
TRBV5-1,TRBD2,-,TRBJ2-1,CASSPQGTSGGHNEQFF,TGCGCCAGCAGCCCCCAGGGGACTAGCGGGGGACACAATGAGCAGTTCTTC
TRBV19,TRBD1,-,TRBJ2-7,CASSIAPGQGAFYEQYF,TGTGCCAGTAGTATAGCCCCGGGACAGGGGGCGTTTTACGAGCAGTACTTC
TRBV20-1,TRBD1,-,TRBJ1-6,CSARPAGQQNSPLHF,TGCAGTGCTAGACCCGCGGGACAGCAGAATTCACCCCTCCACTTT
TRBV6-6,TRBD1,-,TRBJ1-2,CASSQGQGQDGYTF,TGTGCCAGCAGCCAAGGACAGGGGCAGGATGGCTACACCTTC
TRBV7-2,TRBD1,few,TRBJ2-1,CASSPSGRGLGNEQFF,TGTGCCAGCAGCCCTTCGGGCAGGGGGCTAGGAAATGAGCAGTTCTTC
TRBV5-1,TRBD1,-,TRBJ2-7,CASSLGTEQTPQYF,TGCGCCAGCAGCCTCGGGACAGAGCAAACCCCCCAGTACTTC
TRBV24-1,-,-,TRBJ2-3,CATSDRGPLTDTQYF,TGTGCCACCAGTGATCGGGGGCCCCTCACAGATACGCAGTATTTT
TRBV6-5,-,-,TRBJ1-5,CASSSDVGNQPQHF,TGTGCCAGCAGTTCAGATGTGGGCAATCAGCCCCAGCATTTT
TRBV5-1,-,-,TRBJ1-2,CASRVLENYGYTF,TGCGCCAGCCGCGTCCTGGAGAACTATGGCTACACCTTC
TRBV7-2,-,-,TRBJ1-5,CASSLRRADNQPQHF,TGTGCCAGCAGCTTACGTCGGGCGGACAATCAGCCCCAGCATTTT
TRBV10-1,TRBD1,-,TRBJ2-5,CASSEAPPGQEYF,TGCGCCAGCAGTGAGGCACCTCCGGGACAGGAGTACTTC
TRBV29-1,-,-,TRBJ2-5,CSVEPRGAGETQYF,TGCAGCGTTGAACCCAGGGGTGCGGGAGAGACCCAGTACTTC
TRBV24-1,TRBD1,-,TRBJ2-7,CATKRGPGFEQYF,TGTGCCACGAAAAGGGGGCCCGGGTTCGAGCAGTACTTC
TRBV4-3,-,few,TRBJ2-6,CASSQAGSLSGANVLTF,TGCGCCAGCAGCCAGGCGGGGAGCTTATCTGGGGCCAACGTCCTGACTTTC
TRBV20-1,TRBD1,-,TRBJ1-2,CSARAGDRANYGYTF,TGCAGTGCTAGAGCCGGGGACAGAGCTAACTATGGCTACACCTTC
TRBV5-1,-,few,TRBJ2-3,CASSRGRIPISTDTQYF,TGCGCCAGCAGCAGGGGCCGGATACCCATAAGCACAGATACGCAGTATTTT
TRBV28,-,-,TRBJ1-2,CASSLTAAVEYGYTF,TGTGCCAGCAGTTTAACAGCCGCAGTGGAATATGGCTACACCTTC
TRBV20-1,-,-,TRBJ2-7,CSATDTSEGYEQYF,TGCAGTGCTACGGACACCTCGGAGGGCTACGAGCAGTACTTC
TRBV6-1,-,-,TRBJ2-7,CASPAPRRLAYEQYF,TGTGCCAGCCCGGCGCCGAGACGACTAGCCTACGAGCAGTACTTC
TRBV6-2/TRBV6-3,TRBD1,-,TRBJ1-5,CASSKQGPGISNQPQHF,TGTGCCAGCAGCAAACAGGGGCCGGGGATTAGCAATCAGCCCCAGCATTTT
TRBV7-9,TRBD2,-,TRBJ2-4,CASSEFTGGKAKNIQYF,TGTGCCAGCAGCGAGTTTACGGGAGGCAAAGCCAAAAACATTCAGTACTTC
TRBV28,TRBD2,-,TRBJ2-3,CASSQLQRGGRTDTQYF,TGTGCCAGCAGCCAACTCCAGCGGGGGGGACGCACAGATACGCAGTATTTT
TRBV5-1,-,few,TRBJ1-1,CASSLYAGGRGTEAFF,TGCGCCAGCAGCCTCTATGCCGGGGGCCGGGGGACTGAAGCTTTCTTT
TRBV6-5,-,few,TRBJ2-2,CASGQFTGELFF,TGTGCCAGCGGACAGTTCACCGGGGAGCTGTTTTTT
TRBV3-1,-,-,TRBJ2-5,CASSQEDLQPYF,TGTGCCAGCAGCCAAGAAGACCTACAGCCGTACTTC
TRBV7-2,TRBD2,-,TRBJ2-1,CASSLSSGGRYNEQFF,TGTGCCAGCAGCTTATCTAGCGGCGGGAGGTACAATGAGCAGTTCTTC